This T cell receptor beta chain was captured by sequencing in a study of identical twins. One entry per CDR3 protein, called by TCRdb with MiXCR from the 5' RACE reads. The table has fewer than 900,000 distinct CDR3 sequences, approximately 22% seen once; the top ten hold roughly 4%. V lost 5 bases to trimming and J lost 1 base, with 13 bases between them. Germline V gene data show CDR1 as SQVTM and CDR2 as ANQGSEA. The CDR3 extends over 14 amino acids. A further study also used this sample, focusing on T cells expressing NK-cell markers. According to that study: Sorted T-cell subsets CD3+CD56+NKG2C+, CD3+CD56+NKG2C- and CD3+CD56-NKG2C+ were TCR beta-sequenced. The share of CD8+ T cells held by dominant NKG2C+ clonotypes was roughly 1.0-8% in several donors. Among four donors, these clonotypes also ranked first in the CD3+CD56-NKG2C+ fraction.

Sequencing was performed on PBMCs. The TCR originated in a woman between 18 and 29 years old in good health. The genes are TRBV29-1 and TRBJ2-3; D could derive from TRBD1 or TRBD2 (5 bases each). CDR3 sequence: CSVSPGRGTDTQYF. In nucleotides, the CDR3 is TGCAGCGTTTCCCCAGGGCGGGGCACAGATACGCAGTATTTT.